This entry concerns a single T cell receptor (beta chain). Its antigen is not known. Some clones are missing from TCRdb's copy, which holds only in-frame ones; the method was immunoSEQ multiplex PCR. The sample shows about 90,000 clones, around 87% of them seen only once. CDR1 and CDR2 (germline): SGHDT, YYEEEE. Trimming left V 0 bases short and J 6 bases short, with 4 bases between. The CDR3 has 12 residues. Both about-4-week and about-12-week second-dose recipients were combined. The sample comes from a study of T cell responses to AZD1222 COVID-19 vaccine. Study conclusions and caveats: Spike-wide vaccine-associated CD4 TCRs dominated at 160-218 and 743-854. Among the donors, most were white British and more were female, and clonal diversity was possibly underestimated. Breadth and depth of Spike-specific TCRs rose after two AZD1222 doses.

Here the sequenced sample was peripheral blood, taken 28 days after the second AZD1222 dose. This clonotype originated in an adult who received the AZD1222 COVID-19 vaccine. The J gene is TRBJ1-5, the V gene TRBV5-6; D not certain. The CDR3 DNA reads as TGTGCCAGCAGCTTGGTAGGTCAGCCCCAGCATTTT. Its protein is CASSLVGQPQHF.